The 10 T cell receptor beta chains below were found in one sample sequenced in a study of beta chain features in type 1 diabetes. The antigens these receptors bind are not known. Study-wide results and limits: There was a moderate but significant shortening of TCRB CDR3s in all four CD4+ subsets of Type 1 diabetes patients.

Every isolated RNA sample was fully reverse transcribed, so sequencing captured expressed TCRB transcripts. Sequencing was performed with immunoSEQ multiplex PCR; in TCRdb, only in-frame clones are kept and a portion is missing. Here the sample spans a few hundred thousand clones, around 13% being singletons. The sequencing input was naive CD4+ T cells from blood. These receptors came from a woman aged 18-29 years with type 1 diabetes.

This clone has a handful of counts. CDR3 coding DNA: TGTGCCAGCAGTTTACGCATAAGCCGTAACTACGAGCAGTACTTC. Its translation is CASSLRISRNYEQYF. The chain employs TRBV28 and TRBJ2-7; D is ambiguous. The germline V and J ends were trimmed by 2 bases and 3 bases, with 14 bases remaining between them. The germline gives CDR1 MDHEN, CDR2 SYDVKM. This CDR3 has 15 amino acids. Full variable domain (remainder filled in from reference TRBV28 and TRBJ2-7): DVKVTQSSRYLVKRTGEKVFLECVQDMDHENMFWYRQDPGLGLRLIYFSYDVKMKEKGDIPEGYSVSREKKERFSLILESASTNQTSMYLCASSLRISRNYEQYFGPGTRLTVT.

The sample holds a few counts of this clone. The chain combines TRBV4-3 with TRBJ2-1; 10 bases line up with TRBD2. Germline CDR1 is LGHNA and CDR2 is YSLEER. The ends lost 2 bases at V and 1 base at J; junction bases unmatched: 5. This CDR3 is 17 amino acids long. The CDR3 loop reads CASSQQGLAASYNEQFF. The CDR3 region has the DNA TGCGCCAGCAGCCAACAAGGACTAGCGGCGTCCTACAATGAGCAGTTCTTC.

The chain links TRBV6-6 to TRBJ1-2; 7 positions agree with TRBD1. The CDR3 loop spans 15 amino acids. The J segment lost 6 bases and the V segment lost 5 bases, leaving 12 bases of the junction unmatched. CDR1 is MNHNY and CDR2 is SVGAGI in the germline V gene (reference sequence). DNA of the CDR3: TGTGCCAGCAGTCAACCCCCCAGGGGGTACAATGGCTACACCTTC. It translates to CASSQPPRGYNGYTF.

The V and J genes are TRBV30 and TRBJ1-1; a possible D gene is TRBD1 (6 bases). The CDR3 sequence is 14 residues long. In germline, CDR1 is GTSNPN, CDR2 SVGIG (reference sequence). Deletions cut 6 bases from V and 0 bases from J, with 14 bases between. The DNA of the CDR3 is TGTGCCTGTACTACTGGACAGTTGAACACTGAAGCTTTCTTT. Translation: CACTTGQLNTEAFF.

The table lists this clone with a few counts. This chain joins TRBV21-1 and TRBJ2-1; the table calls TRBD2, which could not be checked here. TRBV21-1 is a pseudogene locus. There are 16 residues in the CDR3. This CDR3 is CASSKPRLAGYNEQFF. The CDR3 DNA follows: TGTGCCAGCAGCAAACCCCGACTAGCGGGTTACAATGAGCAGTTCTTC.

This sequence joins TRBV6-5 and TRBJ1-5, with a weak D call TRBD1 (6 bases). The CDR3 is made up of 14 amino acids. Germline assignment: CDR1 MNHEY and CDR2 SVGAGI. Trimming took off 7 bases at V and 3 bases at J, with 13 bases between the two ends. The chain's CDR3 is CASTTGQNNQPQHF. The CDR3 DNA follows: TGTGCCAGCACCACCGGACAGAACAATCAGCCCCAGCATTTT.

The chain is built from TRBV5-1 and TRBJ1-1, with unresolved D. V dropped 1 base and J dropped 2 bases, with 6 bases sitting between them. The CDR3 covers 13 residues. Germline V gene sequence: CDR1 SGHRS, CDR2 YFSETQ. The CDR3 spells CASSLRRNTEAFF. The CDR3 nucleotides read TGCGCCAGCAGCTTGAGGAGAAACACTGAAGCTTTCTTT.

The chain employs TRBV9 and TRBJ2-6; D is uncertain. The CDR3 spans 13 residues. CDR1 and CDR2 from the germline V gene are SGDLS and YYNGEE. Trimming stripped 6 bases from V and 0 bases from J, with 4 bases between. The CDR3 loop reads CASKLSGANVLTF. Here the CDR3 DNA reads TGTGCCAGCAAACTCTCTGGGGCCAACGTCCTGACTTTC. The whole variable domain, remainder taken from reference TRBV9 and TRBJ2-6, is DSGVTQTPKHLITATGQRVTLRCSPRSGDLSVYWYQQSLDQGLQFLIQYYNGEERAKGNILERFSAQQFPDLHSELNLSSLELGDSALYFCASKLSGANVLTFGAGSRLTVL.

This clone has a handful of counts. Other DNA sequences in this sample translate to the same CDR3. The V call is TRBV20-1, the J call TRBJ2-7; D call uncertain. The CDR3 runs 10 residues. V lost 5 bases and J 2 bases, leaving 4 bases between the germline ends. The germline gives CDR1 DFQATT, CDR2 SNEGSKA (reference sequence). CDR3 sequence reads: CSASAYEQYF. CDR3 DNA sequence: TGCAGTGCTTCCGCCTACGAGCAGTACTTC.

CDR3 sequence reads: CASTGAGTEAFF. For the CDR3, the DNA is TGTGCCAGCACGGGCGCGGGCACTGAAGCTTTCTTT. The chain joins TRBV25-1 to TRBJ1-1; unclear D gene. The CDR3 length is 12 residues. CDR1 and CDR2 from the germline V gene are MGHDK and SYGVNS. Trimming cost V 7 bases and J 4 bases, with 10 bases left between them.